A single TCR beta chain is shown here with its context. The germline V gene encodes CDR1 SGHKS and CDR2 YYEKEE (reference sequence). Trimming took 1 base from V and 1 from J, leaving 8 bases between them. This CDR3 contains 15 residues. The data originate from a study of blood T cell repertoires in COVID-19. Study-level information: Samples representing acute and convalescent COVID-19 were sourced from the United States, Italy and Spain. Sources were T cells, B-cell-depleted T cells, or PBMCs; the material itself was cDNA or gDNA.

Some clones are missing from TCRdb's copy, which holds only in-frame ones; the method was immunoSEQ multiplex PCR. The table lists some 410,000 clones, roughly 88% of them singletons. Participants were aged roughly 18 to 90 years, lived in 24 US areas, and enrolled virtually. Assignment of participants to cohorts was predicated upon participant-reported clinical history. Input material: PBMCs or T cells enriched from blood (not recorded which). This receptor was taken from a woman aged 30 to 39 with acute COVID-19. The chain couples TRBV5-5 to TRBJ2-2; D not certain. For the CDR3, the DNA is TGTGCCAGCAGCTTGTGGGCAGGGAACACCGGGGAGCTGTTTTTT. As protein: CASSLWAGNTGELFF.